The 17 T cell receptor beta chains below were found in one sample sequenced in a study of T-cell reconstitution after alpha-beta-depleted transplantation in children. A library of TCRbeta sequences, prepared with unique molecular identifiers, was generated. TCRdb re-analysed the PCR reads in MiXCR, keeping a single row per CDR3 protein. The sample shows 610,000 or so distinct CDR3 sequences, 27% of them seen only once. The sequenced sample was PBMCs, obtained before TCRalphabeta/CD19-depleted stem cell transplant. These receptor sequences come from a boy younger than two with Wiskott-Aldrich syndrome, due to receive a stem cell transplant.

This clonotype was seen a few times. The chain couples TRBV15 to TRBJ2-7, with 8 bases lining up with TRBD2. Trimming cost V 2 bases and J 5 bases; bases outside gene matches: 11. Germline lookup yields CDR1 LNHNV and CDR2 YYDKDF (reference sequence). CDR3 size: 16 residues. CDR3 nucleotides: TGTGCCACCAGCAGATTGCCAGGACTAGCCGGCGACGAGCAGTACTTC. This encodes CATSRLPGLAGDEQYF.

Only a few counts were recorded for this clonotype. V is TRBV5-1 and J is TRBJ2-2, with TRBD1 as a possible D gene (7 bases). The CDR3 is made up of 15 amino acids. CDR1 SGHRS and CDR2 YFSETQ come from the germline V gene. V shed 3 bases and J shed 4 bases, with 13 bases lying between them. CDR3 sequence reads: CASSSRGAGTGELFF. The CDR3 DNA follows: TGCGCCAGCAGCTCCAGGGGGGCCGGCACCGGGGAGCTGTTTTTT. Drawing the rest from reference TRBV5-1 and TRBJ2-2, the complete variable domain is KAGVTQTPRYLIKTRGQQVTLSCSPISGHRSVSWYQQTPGQGLQFLFEYFSETQRNKGNFPGRFSGRQFSNSRSEMNVSTLELGDSALYLCASSSRGAGTGELFFGEGSRLTVL.

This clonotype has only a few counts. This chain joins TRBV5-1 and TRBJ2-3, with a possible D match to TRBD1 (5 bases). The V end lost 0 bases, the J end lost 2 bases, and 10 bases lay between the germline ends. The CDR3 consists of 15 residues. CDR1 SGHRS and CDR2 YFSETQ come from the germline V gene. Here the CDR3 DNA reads TGCGCCAGCAGCTTGGTTCCAGGGTACACAGATACGCAGTATTTT. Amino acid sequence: CASSLVPGYTDTQYF.

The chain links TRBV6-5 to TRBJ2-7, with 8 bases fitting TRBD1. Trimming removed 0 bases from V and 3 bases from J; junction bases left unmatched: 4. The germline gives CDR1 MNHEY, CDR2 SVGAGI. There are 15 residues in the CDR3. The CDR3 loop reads CASSYSGQGVYEQYF. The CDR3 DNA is TGTGCCAGCAGTTACTCTGGACAGGGCGTCTACGAGCAGTACTTC.

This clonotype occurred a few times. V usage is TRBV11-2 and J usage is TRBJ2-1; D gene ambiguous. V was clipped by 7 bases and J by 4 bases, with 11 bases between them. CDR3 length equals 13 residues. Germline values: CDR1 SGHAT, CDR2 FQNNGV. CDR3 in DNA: TGTGCCAGCAACAGACCAGGTTACAATGAGCAGTTCTTC. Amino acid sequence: CASNRPGYNEQFF.

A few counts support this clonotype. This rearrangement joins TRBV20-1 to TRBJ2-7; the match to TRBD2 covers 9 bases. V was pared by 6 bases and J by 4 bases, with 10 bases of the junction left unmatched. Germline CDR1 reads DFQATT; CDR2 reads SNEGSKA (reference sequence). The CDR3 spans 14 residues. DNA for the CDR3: TGCAGTGCAGATATAGCGGGAGTTCGGTACGAGCAGTACTTC. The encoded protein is CSADIAGVRYEQYF.

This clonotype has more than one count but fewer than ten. The CDR3 DNA follows: TGTGCCAGCAGCCGGGACAGGGGAAGTCAGCCCCAGCATTTT. Translated: CASSRDRGSQPQHF. This rearrangement joins TRBV27 to TRBJ1-5; 10 bases are shared with TRBD1. The CDR3 runs to 14 residues. Germline V gene sequence: CDR1 MNHEY, CDR2 SMNVEV (reference sequence). J lost 6 bases, V lost 6 bases, and 5 bases had no gene match.

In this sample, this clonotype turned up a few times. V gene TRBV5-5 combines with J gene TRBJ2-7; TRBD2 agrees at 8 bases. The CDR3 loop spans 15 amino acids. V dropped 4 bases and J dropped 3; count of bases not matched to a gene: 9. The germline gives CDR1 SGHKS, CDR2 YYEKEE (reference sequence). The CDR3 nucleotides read TGTGCCAGCAGCCCGACCGGGAGGGACTACTACGAGCAGTACTTC. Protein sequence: CASSPTGRDYYEQYF.

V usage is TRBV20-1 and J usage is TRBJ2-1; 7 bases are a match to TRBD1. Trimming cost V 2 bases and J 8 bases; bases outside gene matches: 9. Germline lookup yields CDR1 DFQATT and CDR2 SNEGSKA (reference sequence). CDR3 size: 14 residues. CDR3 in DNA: TGCAGTGCTAGAAAGGGGGCAGGTACCGATGAGCAGTTCTTC. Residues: CSARKGAGTDEQFF.

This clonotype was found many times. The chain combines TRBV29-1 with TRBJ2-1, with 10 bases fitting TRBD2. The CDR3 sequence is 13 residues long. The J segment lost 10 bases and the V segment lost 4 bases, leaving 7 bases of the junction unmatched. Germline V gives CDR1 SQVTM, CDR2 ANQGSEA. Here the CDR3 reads CSVAWLAGDEQFF. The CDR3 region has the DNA TGCAGCGTTGCCTGGCTAGCGGGAGACGAGCAGTTCTTC.

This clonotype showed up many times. The CDR3 bases are TGTGCCAGCAGCTTGGTAGCAGGGACCGGCGAGCAGTACTTC. Protein sequence: CASSLVAGTGEQYF. V and J are TRBV5-6 and TRBJ2-7, with D perhaps being TRBD1 or TRBD2 (5 bases each). The V end lost 0 bases, the J end lost 6 bases, and 13 bases lay between the germline ends. In germline, CDR1 is SGHDT, CDR2 YYEEEE. The CDR3 contains 14 residues.

For the CDR3, the DNA is TGTGCCAGTCGTCGGGTAGCGGGAACCTACGAGCAGTACTTC. As protein: CASRRVAGTYEQYF. The rearrangement joins TRBV19 to TRBJ2-7, with 8 bases fitting TRBD2. V shed 8 bases, J shed 2 bases, and the junction held 8 bases outside the gene matches. The CDR3 runs to 14 residues. Germline values: CDR1 LNHDA, CDR2 SQIVND (reference sequence).

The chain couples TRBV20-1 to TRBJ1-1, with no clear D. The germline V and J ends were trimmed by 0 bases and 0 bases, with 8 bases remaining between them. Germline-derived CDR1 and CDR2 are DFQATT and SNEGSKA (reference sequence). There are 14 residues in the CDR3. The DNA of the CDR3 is TGCAGTGCTAGAGATCGGACGGTGAACACTGAAGCTTTCTTT. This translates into CSARDRTVNTEAFF.

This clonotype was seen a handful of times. As DNA, the CDR3 is TGCGCCAGCAGCTTATGGGGCACAACTAATGAAAAACTGTTTTTT. It translates to CASSLWGTTNEKLFF. This chain links TRBV5-1 with TRBJ1-4; D perhaps matches TRBD1 (5 bases). The V and J ends lost 2 bases and 0 bases respectively, with 8 bases between them. This CDR3 comprises 15 residues. The germline V gene has CDR1 SGHRS and CDR2 YFSETQ. The full variable domain, its missing parts supplied by reference TRBV5-1 and TRBJ1-4, is KAGVTQTPRYLIKTRGQQVTLSCSPISGHRSVSWYQQTPGQGLQFLFEYFSETQRNKGNFPGRFSGRQFSNSRSEMNVSTLELGDSALYLCASSLWGTTNEKLFFGSGTQLSVL.

CDR3 protein: CSARGLAGRTDTQYF. Here the CDR3 DNA reads TGCAGTGCTAGAGGACTAGCGGGTAGAACAGATACGCAGTATTTT. V is TRBV20-1 and J is TRBJ2-3; 10 positions agree with TRBD2. CDR1 is DFQATT, CDR2 SNEGSKA, per germline (reference sequence). Unmatched junction bases numbered 4, after V lost 1 base and J lost 3 bases. The CDR3 loop spans 15 amino acids.

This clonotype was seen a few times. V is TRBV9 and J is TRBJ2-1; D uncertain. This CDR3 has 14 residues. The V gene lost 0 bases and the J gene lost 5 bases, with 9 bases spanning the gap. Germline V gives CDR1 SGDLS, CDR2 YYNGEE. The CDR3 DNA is TGTGCCAGCAGCGTAGGTGGGCTACACAATGAGCAGTTCTTC. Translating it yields CASSVGGLHNEQFF. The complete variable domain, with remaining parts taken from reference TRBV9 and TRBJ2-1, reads DSGVTQTPKHLITATGQRVTLRCSPRSGDLSVYWYQQSLDQGLQFLIQYYNGEERAKGNILERFSAQQFPDLHSELNLSSLELGDSALYFCASSVGGLHNEQFFGPGTRLTVL.

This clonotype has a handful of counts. Here the CDR3 DNA reads TGCGCCAGCAGGAAATGGGCCCAAGAGACCCAGTACTTC. Its protein is CASRKWAQETQYF. The genes are TRBV5-1 and TRBJ2-5; no clear D gene. This CDR3 is 13 amino acids long. Germline-derived CDR1 and CDR2 are SGHRS and YFSETQ. V was clipped by 5 bases and J by 1 base, with 9 bases between them.